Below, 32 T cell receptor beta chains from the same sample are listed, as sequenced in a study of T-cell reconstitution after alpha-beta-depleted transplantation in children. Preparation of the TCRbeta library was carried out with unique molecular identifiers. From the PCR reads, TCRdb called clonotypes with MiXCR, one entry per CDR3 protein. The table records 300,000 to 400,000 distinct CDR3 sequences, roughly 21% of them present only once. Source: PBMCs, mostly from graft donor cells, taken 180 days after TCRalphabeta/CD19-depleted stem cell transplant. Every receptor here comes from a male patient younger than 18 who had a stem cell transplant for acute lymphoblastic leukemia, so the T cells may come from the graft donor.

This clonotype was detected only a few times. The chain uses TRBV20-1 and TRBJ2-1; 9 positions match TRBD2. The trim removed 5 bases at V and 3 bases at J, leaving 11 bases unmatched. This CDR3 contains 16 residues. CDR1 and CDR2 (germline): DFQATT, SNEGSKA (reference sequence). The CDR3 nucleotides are TGCAGTGCTGAGAACGCCGGGACTAGCTACTACAATGAGCAGTTCTTC. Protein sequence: CSAENAGTSYYNEQFF.

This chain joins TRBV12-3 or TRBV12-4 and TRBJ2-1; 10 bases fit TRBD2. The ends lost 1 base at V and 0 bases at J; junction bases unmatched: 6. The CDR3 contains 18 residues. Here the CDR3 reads CASSLELAGGRSYNEQFF. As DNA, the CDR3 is TGTGCCAGCAGTTTAGAATTAGCGGGAGGCCGCTCCTACAATGAGCAGTTCTTC.

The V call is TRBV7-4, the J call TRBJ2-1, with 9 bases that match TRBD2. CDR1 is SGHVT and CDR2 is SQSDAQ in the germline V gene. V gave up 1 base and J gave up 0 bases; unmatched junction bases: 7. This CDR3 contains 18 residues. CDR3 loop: CASSLGVGAGGSYNEQFF. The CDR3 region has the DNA TGTGCCAGCAGCTTAGGGGTCGGAGCGGGAGGCTCCTACAATGAGCAGTTCTTC. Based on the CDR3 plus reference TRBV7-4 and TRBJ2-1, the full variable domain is GAGVSQSPRYKVAKRGRDVALRCDSISGHVTLYWYRQTLGQGSEVLTYSQSDAQRDKSGRPSGRFSAERPERSVSTLKIQRTEQGDSAVYLCASSLGVGAGGSYNEQFFGPGTRLTVL.

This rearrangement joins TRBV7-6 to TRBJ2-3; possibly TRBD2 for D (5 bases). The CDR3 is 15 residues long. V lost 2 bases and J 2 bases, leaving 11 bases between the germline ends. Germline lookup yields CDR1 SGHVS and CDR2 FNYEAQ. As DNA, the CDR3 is TGTGCCAGCAGCTTATCCCCGGGGTCCACAGATACGCAGTATTTT. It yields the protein CASSLSPGSTDTQYF.

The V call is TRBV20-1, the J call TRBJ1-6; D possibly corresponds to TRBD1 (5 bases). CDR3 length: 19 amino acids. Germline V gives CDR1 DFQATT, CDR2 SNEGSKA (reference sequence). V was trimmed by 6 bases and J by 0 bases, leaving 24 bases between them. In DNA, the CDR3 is TGCAGTGCAAACCACCGCCAGGGCGGTTCGAGCTCCTATAATTCACCCCTCCACTTT. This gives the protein CSANHRQGGSSSYNSPLHF.

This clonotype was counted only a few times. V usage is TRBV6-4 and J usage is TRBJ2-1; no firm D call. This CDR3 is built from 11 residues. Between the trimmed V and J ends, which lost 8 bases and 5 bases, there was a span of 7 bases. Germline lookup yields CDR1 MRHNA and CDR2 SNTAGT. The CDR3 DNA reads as TGTGCCAGCTGGAGACACAATGAGCAGTTCTTC. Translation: CASWRHNEQFF.

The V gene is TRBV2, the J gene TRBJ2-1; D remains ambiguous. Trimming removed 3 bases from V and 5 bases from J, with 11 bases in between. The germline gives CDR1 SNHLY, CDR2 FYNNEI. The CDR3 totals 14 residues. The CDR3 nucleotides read TGTGCCAGCAGTGACTACAGAGGAGACAATGAGCAGTTCTTC. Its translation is CASSDYRGDNEQFF.

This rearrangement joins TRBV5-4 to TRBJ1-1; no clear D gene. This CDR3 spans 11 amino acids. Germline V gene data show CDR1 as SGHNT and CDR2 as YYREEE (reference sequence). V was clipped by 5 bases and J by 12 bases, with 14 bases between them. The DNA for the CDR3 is TGTGCCAGCAGATTGAGGCAGAGGACTTTCTTT. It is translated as CASRLRQRTFF.

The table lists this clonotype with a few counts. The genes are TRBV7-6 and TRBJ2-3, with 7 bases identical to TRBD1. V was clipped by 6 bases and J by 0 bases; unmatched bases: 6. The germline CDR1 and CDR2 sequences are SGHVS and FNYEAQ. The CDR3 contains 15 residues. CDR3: CASSKTGSSTDTQYF. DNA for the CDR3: TGTGCCAGCAGTAAGACAGGGTCTAGCACAGATACGCAGTATTTT.

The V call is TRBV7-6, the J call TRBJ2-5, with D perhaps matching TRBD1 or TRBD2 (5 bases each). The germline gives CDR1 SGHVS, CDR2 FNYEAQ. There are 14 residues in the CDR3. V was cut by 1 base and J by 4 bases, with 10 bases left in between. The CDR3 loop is CASSLDYGGETQYF. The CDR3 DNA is TGTGCCAGCAGCTTAGATTATGGGGGAGAGACCCAGTACTTC.

The CDR3 region has the DNA TGTGCCAGCGGCAGTCCAGCCAAAAACATTCAGTACTTC. Amino acids: CASGSPAKNIQYF. The V call is TRBV6-2 or TRBV6-3, the J call TRBJ2-4, with no clear D. Trimming cost V 8 bases and J 0 bases, with 8 bases left between them. CDR1 is MNHEY and CDR2 is SVGEGT in the germline V gene. The CDR3 length is 13 residues.

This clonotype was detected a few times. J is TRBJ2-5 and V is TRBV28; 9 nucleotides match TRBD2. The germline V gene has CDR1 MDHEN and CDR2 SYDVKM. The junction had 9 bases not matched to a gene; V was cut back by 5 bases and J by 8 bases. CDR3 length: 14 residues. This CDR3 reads CASSPSRGGVTQYF. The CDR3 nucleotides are TGTGCCAGCAGTCCCTCTCGCGGGGGGGTAACCCAGTACTTC.

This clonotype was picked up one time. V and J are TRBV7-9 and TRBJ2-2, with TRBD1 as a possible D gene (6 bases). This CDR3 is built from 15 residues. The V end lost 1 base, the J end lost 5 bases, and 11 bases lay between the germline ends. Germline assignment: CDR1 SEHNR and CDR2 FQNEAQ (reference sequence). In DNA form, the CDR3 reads TGTGCCAGCAGCTTAGGGACAGCTTTTACCGGGGAGCTGTTTTTT. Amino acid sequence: CASSLGTAFTGELFF.

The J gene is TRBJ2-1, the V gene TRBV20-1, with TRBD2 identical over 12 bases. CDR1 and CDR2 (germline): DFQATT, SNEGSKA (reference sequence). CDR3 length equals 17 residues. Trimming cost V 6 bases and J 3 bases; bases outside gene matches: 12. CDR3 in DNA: TGCAGTGCCAAAGGGACTAGCGGGCTTCTATACTACAATGAGCAGTTCTTC. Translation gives CSAKGTSGLLYYNEQFF.

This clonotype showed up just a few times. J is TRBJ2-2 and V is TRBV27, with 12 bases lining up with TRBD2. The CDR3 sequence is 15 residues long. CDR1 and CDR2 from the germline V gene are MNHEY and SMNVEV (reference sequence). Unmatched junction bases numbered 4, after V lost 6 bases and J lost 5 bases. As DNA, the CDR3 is TGTGCCAGCAGCAAACTAGCGGGAGGAACCGGGGAGCTGTTTTTT. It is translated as CASSKLAGGTGELFF.

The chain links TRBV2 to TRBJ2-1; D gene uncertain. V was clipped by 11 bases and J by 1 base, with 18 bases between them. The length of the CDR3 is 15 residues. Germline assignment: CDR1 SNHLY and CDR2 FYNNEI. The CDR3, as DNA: TGTGCCCGACTGCACTCGAAGAGGTCCTACAATGAGCAGTTCTTC. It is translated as CARLHSKRSYNEQFF.

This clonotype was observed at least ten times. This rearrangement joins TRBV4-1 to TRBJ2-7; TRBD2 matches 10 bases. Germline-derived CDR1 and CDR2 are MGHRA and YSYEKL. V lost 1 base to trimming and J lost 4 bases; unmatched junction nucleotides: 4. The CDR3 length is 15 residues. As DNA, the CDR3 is TGCGCCAGCAGCCAAGGGCTAGCGGGAGTTTACGAGCAGTACTTC. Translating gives CASSQGLAGVYEQYF.

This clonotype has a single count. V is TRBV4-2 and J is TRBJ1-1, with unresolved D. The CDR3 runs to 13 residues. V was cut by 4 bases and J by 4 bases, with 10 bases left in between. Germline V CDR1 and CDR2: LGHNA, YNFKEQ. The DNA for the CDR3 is TGTGCCAGCAGCCTAGGGATAGCCACTGAAGCTTTCTTT. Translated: CASSLGIATEAFF.

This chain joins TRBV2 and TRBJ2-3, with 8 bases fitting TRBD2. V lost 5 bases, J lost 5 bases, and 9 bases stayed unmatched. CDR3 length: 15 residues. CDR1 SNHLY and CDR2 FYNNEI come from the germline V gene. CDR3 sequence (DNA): TGTGCCAGCAGTAGGGAGCGGGAGTATCAAGATACGCAGTATTTT. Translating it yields CASSREREYQDTQYF.

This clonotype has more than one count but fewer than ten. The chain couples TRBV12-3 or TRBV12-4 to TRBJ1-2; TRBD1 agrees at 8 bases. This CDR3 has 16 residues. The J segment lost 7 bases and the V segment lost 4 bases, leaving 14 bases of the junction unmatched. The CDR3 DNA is TGTGCCAGCAGTTCCCCCGGGACAGGACCTTTGCGTGGCTACACCTTC. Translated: CASSSPGTGPLRGYTF.

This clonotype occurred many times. DNA of the CDR3: TGTGCCAGCAGTCATGGAGTACGTTCACCCCTCCACTTT. Translating it yields CASSHGVRSPLHF. The chain couples TRBV12-3 or TRBV12-4 to TRBJ1-6; D remains unclear. The CDR3 covers 13 residues. Trimming removed 5 bases at V and 9 bases at J, with 11 bases between.

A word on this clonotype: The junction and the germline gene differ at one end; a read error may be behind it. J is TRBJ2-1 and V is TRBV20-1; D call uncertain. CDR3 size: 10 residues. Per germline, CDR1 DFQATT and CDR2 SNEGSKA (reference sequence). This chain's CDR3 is CSDRAFEQFF. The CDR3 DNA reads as TGCAGTGATAGAGCTTTTGAGCAGTTCTTC.

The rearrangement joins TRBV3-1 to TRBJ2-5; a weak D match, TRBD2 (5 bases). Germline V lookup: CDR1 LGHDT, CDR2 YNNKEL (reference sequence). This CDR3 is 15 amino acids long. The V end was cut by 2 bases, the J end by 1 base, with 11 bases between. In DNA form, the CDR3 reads TGTGCCAGCAGCCAAAGGGAGAGCTCCCAAGAGACCCAGTACTTC. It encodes CASSQRESSQETQYF.

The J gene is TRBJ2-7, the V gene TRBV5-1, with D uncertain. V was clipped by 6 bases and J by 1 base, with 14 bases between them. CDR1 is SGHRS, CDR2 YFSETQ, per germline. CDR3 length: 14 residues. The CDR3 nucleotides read TGCGCCAGCACTTCTGGGGTGGGGTCCTACGAGCAGTACTTC. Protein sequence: CASTSGVGSYEQYF.

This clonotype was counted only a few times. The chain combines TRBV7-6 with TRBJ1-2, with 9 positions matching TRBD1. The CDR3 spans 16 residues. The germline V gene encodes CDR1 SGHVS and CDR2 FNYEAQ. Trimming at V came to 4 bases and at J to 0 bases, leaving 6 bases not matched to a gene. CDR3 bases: TGTGCCAGCAGCTCCTGGGACAGGGTGGCTAACTATGGCTACACCTTC. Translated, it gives CASSSWDRVANYGYTF. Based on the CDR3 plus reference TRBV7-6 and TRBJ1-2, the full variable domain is GAGVSQSPRYKVTKRGQDVALRCDPISGHVSLYWYRQALGQGPEFLTYFNYEAQQDKSGLPNDRFSAERPEGSISTLTIQRTEQRDSAMYRCASSSWDRVANYGYTFGSGTRLTVV.

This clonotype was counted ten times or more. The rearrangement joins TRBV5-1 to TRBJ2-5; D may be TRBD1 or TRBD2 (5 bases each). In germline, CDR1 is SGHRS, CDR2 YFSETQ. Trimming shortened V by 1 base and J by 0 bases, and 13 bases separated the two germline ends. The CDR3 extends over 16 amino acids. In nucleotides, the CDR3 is TGCGCCAGCAGCTTGAGTCCGGGACCAGACCAAGAGACCCAGTACTTC. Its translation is CASSLSPGPDQETQYF.

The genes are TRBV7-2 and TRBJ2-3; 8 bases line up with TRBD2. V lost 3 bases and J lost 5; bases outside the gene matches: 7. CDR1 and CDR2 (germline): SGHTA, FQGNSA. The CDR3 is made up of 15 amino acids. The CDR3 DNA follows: TGTGCCAGCAGCTTTGGTCTAGCGGGCTTAGATACGCAGTATTTT. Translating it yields CASSFGLAGLDTQYF.

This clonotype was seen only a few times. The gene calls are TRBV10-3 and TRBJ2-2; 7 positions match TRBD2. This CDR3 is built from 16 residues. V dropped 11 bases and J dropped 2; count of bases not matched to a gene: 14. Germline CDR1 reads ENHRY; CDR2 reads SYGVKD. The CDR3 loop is CASSSAASGNTGELFF. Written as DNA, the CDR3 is TGTGCCTCCTCTTCTGCGGCTAGCGGTAACACCGGGGAGCTGTTTTTT.

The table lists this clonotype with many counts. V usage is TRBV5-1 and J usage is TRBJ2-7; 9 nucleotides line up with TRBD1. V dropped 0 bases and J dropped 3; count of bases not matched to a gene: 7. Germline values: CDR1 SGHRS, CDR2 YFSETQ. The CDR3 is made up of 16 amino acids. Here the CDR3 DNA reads TGCGCCAGCAGCTTGGCGTGGGGACAGGGATTCTACGAGCAGTACTTC. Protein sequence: CASSLAWGQGFYEQYF.

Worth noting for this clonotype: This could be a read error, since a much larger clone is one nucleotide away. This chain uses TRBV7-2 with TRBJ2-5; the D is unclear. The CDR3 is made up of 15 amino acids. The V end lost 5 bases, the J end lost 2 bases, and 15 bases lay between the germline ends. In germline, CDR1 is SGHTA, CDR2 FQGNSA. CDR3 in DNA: TGTGCCAGCAGCCGACTTGGGGTAGCACAAGAGACCCAGTACTTC. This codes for CASSRLGVAQETQYF. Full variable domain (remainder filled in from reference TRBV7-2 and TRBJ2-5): GAGVSQSPSNKVTEKGKDVELRCDPISGHTALYWYRQSLGQGLEFLIYFQGNSAPDKSGLPSDRFSAERTGGSVSTLTIQRTQQEDSAVYLCASSRLGVAQETQYFGPGTRLLVL.

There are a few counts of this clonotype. CDR3 sequence reads: CASSLTGQGYNEQFF. The CDR3 coding sequence is TGCGCCAGCAGCTTGACGGGACAGGGATACAATGAGCAGTTCTTC. The gene calls are TRBV5-1 and TRBJ2-1; 9 bases line up with TRBD1. The CDR3 sequence is 15 residues long. Looked up from germline, CDR1 is SGHRS and CDR2 is YFSETQ. The ends lost 1 base at V and 4 bases at J; junction bases unmatched: 3.

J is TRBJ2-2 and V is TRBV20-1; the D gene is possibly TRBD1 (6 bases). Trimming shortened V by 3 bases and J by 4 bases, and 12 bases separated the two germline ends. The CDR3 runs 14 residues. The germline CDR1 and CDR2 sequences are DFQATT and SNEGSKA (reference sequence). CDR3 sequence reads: CSASLGGVTGELFF. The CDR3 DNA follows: TGCAGTGCTAGTTTAGGGGGAGTCACCGGGGAGCTGTTTTTT.